One and the same sample provided the 23 T cell receptor beta chains below, sequenced in a study of naive and memory T cell subsets. The beta constant-region primer was an equimolar mix of two oligonucleotides covering TRBC1 and TRBC2. TCRdb reprocessed the UMI-ligation and nested PCR reads with MiXCR, giving one entry per CDR3 protein. The repertoire includes about 85,000 distinct CDR3 sequences, about an eighth of them detected once, and about 0.9% sits in the top ten. What was sequenced was central memory CD4+ T cells from blood. The receptors were gathered from a human donor in good health.

This clonotype was seen only a few times. The chain links TRBV18 to TRBJ2-1, with a weak D call TRBD2 (6 bases). Germline V CDR1 and CDR2: KGHSH, LQKENI. This CDR3 is 15 amino acids long. Between the trimmed V and J ends, which lost 4 bases and 3 bases, there was a span of 13 bases. CDR3 coding DNA: TGTGCCAGCTCACGGCGTCGGGAGATCTACAATGAGCAGTTCTTC. Amino acids: CASSRRREIYNEQFF.

This clonotype was detected many times. This chain joins TRBV7-2 and TRBJ2-3; 8 bases map to TRBD2. The V gene end was trimmed by 5 bases and the J gene end by 4 bases; junction bases not matched to a gene: 14. Germline-derived CDR1 and CDR2 are SGHTA and FQGNSA. CDR3 length: 17 residues. The CDR3, as DNA: TGTGCCAGCAGCCTATACGCCAGCGGGAGAGCAGCAGATACGCAGTATTTT. It translates to CASSLYASGRAADTQYF.

The chain employs TRBV7-9 and TRBJ2-7; D possibly corresponds to TRBD2 (5 bases). The V end lost 1 base, the J end lost 3 bases, and 13 bases lay between the germline ends. Looked up from germline, CDR1 is SEHNR and CDR2 is FQNEAQ (reference sequence). CDR3 length: 15 residues. The CDR3 loop reads CASSLGVSGNYEQYF. CDR3 nucleotide sequence: TGTGCCAGCAGCTTAGGGGTCAGCGGAAACTACGAGCAGTACTTC.

The chain links TRBV30 to TRBJ2-1; tentative D call: TRBD2 (6 bases). The CDR3 is 14 residues long. CDR1 and CDR2 from the germline V gene are GTSNPN and SVGIG (reference sequence). The germline V and J ends were trimmed by 3 bases and 5 bases, with 14 bases remaining between them. The CDR3 nucleotides are TGTGCCTGGAGAGCTTGGGGGAGGAACAATGAGCAGTTCTTC. Its protein is CAWRAWGRNNEQFF.

The chain is built from TRBV7-2 and TRBJ2-3; 12 bases are shared with TRBD2. V was pared by 3 bases and J by 4 bases, with 11 bases of the junction left unmatched. CDR1 and CDR2 from the germline V gene are SGHTA and FQGNSA. This CDR3 comprises 18 residues. The DNA of the CDR3 is TGTGCCAGCAGCTTCCTAGCGGGAGGGCCAGGTGGGGCAGATACGCAGTATTTT. Amino acid sequence: CASSFLAGGPGGADTQYF.

This rearrangement joins TRBV18 to TRBJ1-4; tentatively, D is TRBD1 (5 bases). CDR1 and CDR2 from the germline V gene are KGHSH and LQKENI. The V gene lost 0 bases and the J gene lost 3 bases, with 17 bases spanning the gap. The CDR3 is made up of 18 amino acids. CDR3 nucleotide sequence: TGTGCCAGCTCACCACCCCGGGCAGGGACCGGGTCTAATGAAAAACTGTTTTTT. As protein: CASSPPRAGTGSNEKLFF.

The V and J genes are TRBV6-2 or TRBV6-3 and TRBJ2-7; TRBD2 matches at 10 bases. Per the germline V gene, CDR1 is MNHEY and CDR2 is SVGEGT. J gave up 7 bases and V 7 bases, and 7 bases lay outside the gene matches. There are 13 residues in the CDR3. As DNA, the CDR3 is TGTGCCAGCATTCTAGCGGGAGTAGGGGAGCAGTACTTC. Its protein is CASILAGVGEQYF.

V is TRBV6-6 and J is TRBJ2-2, with D unclear. Germline V gene data show CDR1 as MNHNY and CDR2 as SVGAGI (reference sequence). The V end lost 4 bases, the J end lost 8 bases, and 8 bases lay between the germline ends. The CDR3 runs 12 residues. The CDR3 spells CASSSVGGELFF. The CDR3 DNA reads TGTGCCAGCAGTTCGGTAGGAGGGGAGCTGTTTTTT.

V gene TRBV24-1 combines with J gene TRBJ2-5; D gene ambiguous. Trimming stripped 3 bases from V and 4 bases from J, with 11 bases between. The CDR3 runs to 14 residues. Germline V lookup: CDR1 KGHDR, CDR2 SFDVKD. CDR3 in amino acids: CATSDRMLGETQYF. CDR3 in DNA: TGTGCCACCAGTGATCGTATGCTTGGAGAGACCCAGTACTTC.

As concerns this clonotype: It may be a read error: a sequence one base away is much more abundant. V is TRBV25-1 and J is TRBJ2-3, with D unclear. From germline, CDR1 is MGHDK and CDR2 SYGVNS. This CDR3 comprises 13 residues. The ends were cut back, 1 base at V and 4 bases at J, with 6 bases in the middle. CDR3 sequence: CASSECKPDTQYF. The DNA of the CDR3 is TGTGCCAGCAGTGAATGCAAGCCAGATACGCAGTATTTT.

The sample holds a few counts of this clonotype. The chain recombines TRBV30 with TRBJ2-3, with no clear D. From germline, CDR1 is GTSNPN and CDR2 SVGIG (reference sequence). V was shortened by 0 bases and J by 5 bases, with 6 bases between the two germline ends. This CDR3 has 12 residues. The CDR3 DNA reads as TGTGCCTGGAGTGTGGGGTTAGATACGCAGTATTTT. This translates into CAWSVGLDTQYF.

The rearrangement links TRBV7-2 to TRBJ2-5, with TRBD2 matching over 7 bases. Germline CDR1 reads SGHTA; CDR2 reads FQGNSA. This CDR3 region has 17 residues. Unmatched junction bases numbered 11, after V lost 0 bases and J lost 4 bases. CDR3: CASSLAVRERGRETQYF. The CDR3 bases are TGTGCCAGCAGCTTAGCGGTGCGGGAGAGGGGCCGAGAGACCCAGTACTTC.

This clonotype was seen only a few times. The V and J genes are TRBV28 and TRBJ2-6, with 8 nucleotides matching TRBD1. Germline CDR1 and CDR2: MDHEN and SYDVKM. V trimming: 3 bases; J trimming: 4 bases; junction bases outside the gene matches: 5. The CDR3 runs to 16 residues. The CDR3, as DNA: TGTGCCAGCAGTTTTCAGGGGGCGGAAGGGGCCAACGTCCTGACTTTC. It translates to CASSFQGAEGANVLTF.

In this sample, this clonotype turned up a few times. The genes are TRBV3-1 and TRBJ2-6, with D possibly being TRBD2 (6 bases). The germline V and J ends were trimmed by 1 base and 2 bases, with 12 bases remaining between them. The germline V gene has CDR1 LGHDT and CDR2 YNNKEL (reference sequence). This CDR3 is 17 amino acids long. CDR3 region: CASSQVRGATGANVLTF. CDR3 sequence (DNA): TGTGCCAGCAGCCAAGTGCGGGGAGCAACTGGGGCCAACGTCCTGACTTTC.

This clonotype was counted many times. The rearrangement uses TRBV6-4 and TRBJ2-1; D might be TRBD2 (5 bases). The V end was cut by 5 bases, the J end by 3 bases, with 8 bases between. This CDR3 region has 13 residues. Germline V gives CDR1 MRHNA, CDR2 SNTAGT. In DNA form, the CDR3 reads TGTGCCAGCAGTCGTGGGAGCTACAATGAGCAGTTCTTC. Protein: CASSRGSYNEQFF.

This clonotype was recorded a few times. V gene TRBV27 combines with J gene TRBJ2-7; perhaps TRBD1 as D (5 bases). The length of the CDR3 is 15 residues. CDR1 is MNHEY and CDR2 is SMNVEV in the germline V gene (reference sequence). V lost 9 bases to trimming and J lost 2 bases, with 20 bases between them. The CDR3 region has the DNA TGTGCCAGAGACCTTCAAGGGGTGTTAGCCTACGAGCAGTACTTC. It yields the protein CARDLQGVLAYEQYF.

This clonotype was found a few times. The rearrangement links TRBV19 to TRBJ2-1; TRBD2 agrees at 13 bases. CDR1 is LNHDA, CDR2 SQIVND, per germline (reference sequence). There are 14 residues in the CDR3. Trimming removed 4 bases from V and 7 bases from J; junction bases left unmatched: 1. This CDR3 is CASSRGLAGNEQFF. The CDR3 DNA follows: TGTGCCAGTAGTAGGGGACTAGCGGGAAATGAGCAGTTCTTC.

This clonotype was seen many times. V gene TRBV4-1 combines with J gene TRBJ1-5; a possible D gene is TRBD1 (5 bases). Trimming took 1 base from V and 7 from J, leaving 14 bases between them. This CDR3 is 15 amino acids long. Per the germline V gene, CDR1 is MGHRA and CDR2 is YSYEKL. The CDR3 here is CASSQVWGGTQPQHF. The CDR3 bases are TGCGCCAGCAGCCAAGTCTGGGGTGGGACCCAGCCCCAGCATTTT.

This clonotype was picked up many times. J is TRBJ2-1 and V is TRBV6-2 or TRBV6-3; no firm D call. With 5 bases removed from V and 10 bases from J, the gap between germline ends came to 15 bases. CDR1 is MNHEY and CDR2 is SVGEGT in the germline V gene. The length of the CDR3 is 13 residues. CDR3 nucleotide sequence: TGTGCCAGCAGTCCCGGTACCGGCCTCGAGCAGTTCTTC. Amino acids: CASSPGTGLEQFF.

CDR3 protein: CASSDRGSYNEQFF. The CDR3 DNA reads as TGCGCCAGCAGTGATCGGGGCTCCTACAATGAGCAGTTCTTC. The chain carries TRBV10-2 and TRBJ2-1, with TRBD2 as a possible D gene (5 bases). Germline V gene data show CDR1 as WSHSY and CDR2 as SAAADI. V was cut by 3 bases and J by 0 bases, with 6 bases left in between. The CDR3 sequence is 14 residues long.

This clonotype has at least ten counts. The V gene is TRBV11-2, the J gene TRBJ2-7; D possibly corresponds to TRBD1 (6 bases). This CDR3 comprises 14 residues. Trimming left V 0 bases short and J 3 bases short, with 9 bases between. Germline CDR1 reads SGHAT; CDR2 reads FQNNGV. CDR3 in DNA: TGTGCCAGCAGCTTAGAAAGGGGGAACTACGAGCAGTACTTC. Amino acids: CASSLERGNYEQYF.

V gene TRBV2 combines with J gene TRBJ2-4; D is undetermined. Germline CDR1 reads SNHLY; CDR2 reads FYNNEI. Deletions cut 6 bases from V and 1 base from J, with 13 bases between. This CDR3 has 15 residues. This chain's CDR3 is CASRERSGAKNIQYF. DNA of the CDR3: TGTGCCAGCAGAGAGCGTTCCGGGGCCAAAAACATTCAGTACTTC.

This sequence joins TRBV29-1 and TRBJ2-5; 7 nucleotides align to TRBD2. V was pared by 1 base and J by 1 base, with 0 bases of the junction left unmatched. The length of the CDR3 is 13 residues. The germline V gene has CDR1 SQVTM and CDR2 ANQGSEA. As DNA, the CDR3 is TGCAGCGTTGAAGGGACTAGCCAAGAGACCCAGTACTTC. Translated: CSVEGTSQETQYF. Full variable domain (missing parts from reference TRBV29-1 and TRBJ2-5): SAVISQKPSRDICQRGTSLTIQCQVDSQVTMMFWYRQQPGQSLTLIATANQGSEATYESGFVIDKFPISRPNLTFSTLTVSNMSPEDSSIYLCSVEGTSQETQYFGPGTRLLVL.